The following is a TCR beta chain sequence with its context. Mixed chimerism was transient after nonmyeloablative marrow transplants from related graft donors. Sequencing was performed with immunoSEQ multiplex PCR; in TCRdb, only in-frame clones are kept and a portion is missing. The table has 20,000 to 25,000 clones, about 85% seen once. V shed 1 base and J 7 bases; nucleotides not matched to a gene: 10. The CDR3 is made up of 15 amino acids. CDR1 and CDR2 (germline): SEHNR, FQNEAQ (reference sequence). These data originate in a study of Tregs in tolerant kidney transplant recipients. The clonotype comes from a human patient who received a combined kidney and bone marrow transplant. These T cells may partly come from the graft donor. The V gene is TRBV7-9, the J gene TRBJ2-7; 7 bases are a match to TRBD2. The source material was CD8+ T cells from blood (PBMCs), sampled 6 months after the transplant. The CDR3 sequence: CASSLGWEGLWEQYF. The CDR3 DNA reads TGTGCCAGCAGCTTAGGGTGGGAGGGCCTGTGGGAGCAGTACTTC.